The 28 T cell receptor beta chains given below trace back to one sample, sequenced in a study of blood T cells in healthy people across ages. PCR was performed a second time for 7 to 11 cycles using a sample-barcoded 5' primer and a J-beta primer mix. TCRdb passed the 5' RACE reads through MiXCR, listing each CDR3 protein once. The sample yields roughly 410,000 distinct CDR3 sequences, 52% seen once. Material: blood. The receptors stem from a man aged 55 to 70 in good health.

In this sample, this clonotype turned up a few times. The chain has TRBV7-3 and TRBJ2-1; D perhaps matches TRBD2 (6 bases). This CDR3 contains 15 residues. Germline CDR1 SGHTA, CDR2 FQGTGA. V dropped 5 bases and J dropped 8 bases, with 19 bases sitting between them. In DNA, the CDR3 is TGTGCCAGCAGCCCCAACCCCGGGAGTAGGGATGAGCAGTTCTTC. It yields the protein CASSPNPGSRDEQFF.

This clonotype came up many times. The rearrangement joins TRBV25-1 to TRBJ2-3; D is uncertain. The germline V gene has CDR1 MGHDK and CDR2 SYGVNS. V lost 5 bases and J 0 bases, leaving 12 bases between the germline ends. This CDR3 has 15 residues. The CDR3 DNA sequence: TGTGCCAGCAGTCTTAATAAGCGTAGCACAGATACGCAGTATTTT. This codes for CASSLNKRSTDTQYF.

This clonotype was observed at least ten times. The chain employs TRBV5-6 and TRBJ1-1; TRBD1 agrees at 8 bases. The CDR3 extends over 15 amino acids. With 6 bases clipped from V and 2 bases from J, the junction kept 9 bases outside the gene matches. Germline assignment: CDR1 SGHDT and CDR2 YYEEEE. CDR3 loop: CASTSLDRVNTEAFF. The DNA of the CDR3 is TGTGCCAGCACCTCTCTGGACAGGGTAAACACTGAAGCTTTCTTT.

The chain uses TRBV3-1 and TRBJ2-6; D possibly corresponds to TRBD1 (5 bases). This CDR3 region has 21 residues. V dropped 2 bases and J dropped 0 bases, with 23 bases sitting between them. Germline loops: CDR1 LGHDT, CDR2 YNNKEL (reference sequence). The CDR3 protein is CASSQSRAGSQKLSGANVLTF. The CDR3 DNA sequence: TGTGCCAGCAGCCAAAGCCGAGCAGGGTCCCAGAAGCTCTCTGGGGCCAACGTCCTGACTTTC.

Only a few counts were recorded for this clonotype. J is TRBJ2-7 and V is TRBV28; tentative D call: TRBD2 (6 bases). Looked up from germline, CDR1 is MDHEN and CDR2 is SYDVKM. Trimming took 7 bases from V and 1 from J, leaving 14 bases between them. The CDR3 has 14 residues. The CDR3 sequence is CASNLEGLSYEQYF. The CDR3, as DNA: TGTGCCAGCAACCTCGAGGGACTTTCCTACGAGCAGTACTTC.

The chain recombines TRBV25-1 with TRBJ1-2; D remains ambiguous. V lost 1 base and J lost 8, with 17 bases in between. The CDR3 runs 15 residues. Per the germline V gene, CDR1 is MGHDK and CDR2 is SYGVNS. CDR3 loop: CASSELGGRGGGYTF. The CDR3 bases are TGTGCCAGCAGTGAATTGGGTGGTCGAGGTGGAGGCTACACCTTC.

V and J are TRBV20-1 and TRBJ1-2; the D gene is possibly TRBD1 (6 bases). This CDR3 has 14 residues. V lost 3 bases and J lost 8, with 19 bases in between. Germline lookup yields CDR1 DFQATT and CDR2 SNEGSKA (reference sequence). The CDR3 sequence is CSARGGGAYEGYTF. In DNA form, the CDR3 reads TGCAGTGCTAGGGGAGGGGGGGCGTATGAAGGCTACACCTTC.

This clonotype was detected once. A read error may be the cause here, since a much bigger clone is one base away. This rearrangement joins TRBV10-3 to TRBJ2-3; the D is unclear. The V gene lost 4 bases and the J gene lost 1 base, with 9 bases spanning the gap. This CDR3 is built from 14 residues. Per the germline V gene, CDR1 is ENHRY and CDR2 is SYGVKD. CDR3 sequence reads: CAISVLGGTDTQYF. The CDR3 bases are TGTGCCATCAGTGTACTGGGTGGCACAGATACGCAGTATTTT.

Notes on this clonotype: Since a much larger clone is just one base distant, this may be a read error. This chain connects TRBV4-1 to TRBJ2-7; D remains unclear. The CDR3 runs to 14 residues. The V gene's germline CDR1 is MGHRA and CDR2 YSYEKL. The V end was cut by 6 bases, the J end by 7 bases, with 19 bases between. For the CDR3, the DNA is TGCGCCAGCAGGGATCAGTACTCCTACAATGAGCAGTACTTC. Encoded protein: CASRDQYSYNEQYF.

This clonotype occurred a few times. V and J are TRBV6-5 and TRBJ2-1; 7 bases are a match to TRBD1. Germline trimming cut 2 bases from V and 4 bases from J; bases unmatched to any gene: 5. Germline CDR1 reads MNHEY; CDR2 reads SVGAGI. The CDR3 has 15 amino acids. Here the CDR3 DNA reads TGTGCCAGCAGTTACCGGCGACAGGGATACAATGAGCAGTTCTTC. Protein product: CASSYRRQGYNEQFF.

Concerning this clonotype itself: A much larger clone differs from this one at a single base, so this may be a read error. The chain carries TRBV3-1 and TRBJ2-1, with D unresolved. Trimming removed 2 bases at V and 2 bases at J, with 7 bases between. CDR1 LGHDT and CDR2 YNNKEL come from the germline V gene (reference sequence). The CDR3 extends over 14 amino acids. In nucleotides, the CDR3 is TGTGCCAGCAGCCAACGAGCCGCCTACAATGAGCAGTTCTTC. This codes for CASSQRAAYNEQFF.

This rearrangement joins TRBV11-2 to TRBJ1-4; TRBD1 matches 8 bases. With V trimmed by 4 bases and J by 0 bases, 7 bases remained unmatched. The CDR3 loop spans 17 amino acids. The germline gives CDR1 SGHAT, CDR2 FQNNGV. CDR3: CASSSPTGQATNEKLFF. For the CDR3, the DNA is TGTGCCAGCAGCTCTCCCACGGGACAGGCAACTAATGAAAAACTGTTTTTT.

This clonotype was detected only a few times. V usage is TRBV10-1 and J usage is TRBJ2-1, with 9 bases identical to TRBD2. Germline-derived CDR1 and CDR2 are WNHNN and SYGVQD (reference sequence). This CDR3 comprises 15 residues. V was pared by 3 bases and J by 6 bases, with 6 bases of the junction left unmatched. The CDR3 spells CASSDGGGAVNEQFF. The CDR3 region has the DNA TGCGCCAGCAGTGACGGCGGGGGGGCCGTCAATGAGCAGTTCTTC.

There are a few counts of this clonotype. The V and J genes are TRBV6-5 and TRBJ1-2, with D unresolved. The CDR3 sequence is 15 residues long. Germline values: CDR1 MNHEY, CDR2 SVGAGI. Trimming cost V 6 bases and J 0 bases, with 14 bases left between them. The CDR3 spells CASRRSLVANYGYTF. The CDR3, as DNA: TGTGCCAGCAGGCGCAGCCTGGTCGCTAACTATGGCTACACCTTC.

The chain has TRBV12-3 or TRBV12-4 and TRBJ1-6; D call uncertain. V was shortened by 3 bases and J by 9 bases, with 9 bases between the two germline ends. CDR3 length: 13 amino acids. Here the CDR3 DNA reads TGTGCCAGCAGTTTGCGGCCCCGTTCACCCCTCCACTTT. It is translated as CASSLRPRSPLHF.

The chain has TRBV20-1 and TRBJ2-7; 10 nucleotides agree with TRBD1. With V trimmed by 0 bases and J by 4 bases, 6 bases remained unmatched. The CDR3 is 15 residues long. From germline, CDR1 is DFQATT and CDR2 SNEGSKA (reference sequence). CDR3 amino acids: CSARDSGTGVYEQYF. CDR3 nucleotide sequence: TGCAGTGCTAGAGATTCCGGGACAGGGGTGTACGAGCAGTACTTC.

This clonotype was detected only a few times. The chain recombines TRBV9 with TRBJ2-7, with D maybe TRBD2 (5 bases). The CDR3 contains 16 residues. The V end lost 0 bases, the J end lost 1 base, and 14 bases lay between the germline ends. The germline gives CDR1 SGDLS, CDR2 YYNGEE. DNA for the CDR3: TGTGCCAGCAGCGTAGCCGCTGCGGGTAAATCCTACGAGCAGTACTTC. Its translation is CASSVAAAGKSYEQYF. Full variable domain (missing parts from reference TRBV9 and TRBJ2-7): DSGVTQTPKHLITATGQRVTLRCSPRSGDLSVYWYQQSLDQGLQFLIQYYNGEERAKGNILERFSAQQFPDLHSELNLSSLELGDSALYFCASSVAAAGKSYEQYFGPGTRLTVT.

Remarks on this clonotype: The germline gene is not matched at one end of the junction; a read error may be the cause. The CDR3 DNA reads TGCAGCGCTAGAGATGAACTAGTTGATTGGCGGCAGTTCTTC. Translation gives CSARDELVDWRQFF. The chain carries TRBV20-1 and TRBJ2-1; weak D call: TRBD2 (5 bases). Germline lookup yields CDR1 DFQATT and CDR2 SNEGSKA (reference sequence). CDR3 length equals 14 residues.

The rearrangement joins TRBV7-2 to TRBJ2-2; a possible D gene is TRBD1 (6 bases). Germline values: CDR1 SGHTA, CDR2 FQGNSA. The CDR3 covers 12 residues. Between the trimmed V and J ends, which lost 5 bases and 8 bases, there was a span of 9 bases. The CDR3 region has the DNA TGTGCCAGCAGCCCCGACAGGGGGGAGCTGTTTTTT. Amino acids: CASSPDRGELFF.

This clonotype has at least ten counts. This rearrangement joins TRBV6-5 to TRBJ1-2; 8 bases match TRBD1. The V segment lost 4 bases and the J segment 4 bases; nucleotides outside the gene matches: 5. The germline gives CDR1 MNHEY, CDR2 SVGAGI. The CDR3 totals 14 residues. The chain's CDR3 is CASSFAGGAYGYTF. CDR3 DNA sequence: TGTGCCAGCAGTTTCGCAGGGGGCGCCTATGGCTACACCTTC.

This clonotype has a single count. The chain couples TRBV7-2 to TRBJ2-1; 8 nucleotides match TRBD2. The CDR3 length is 16 residues. The junction had 4 bases not matched to a gene; V was cut back by 1 base and J by 2 bases. Germline CDR1 is SGHTA and CDR2 is FQGNSA. This CDR3 reads CASSLGSGGPYNEQFF. CDR3 in DNA: TGTGCCAGCAGCTTAGGAAGCGGGGGACCCTACAATGAGCAGTTCTTC.

This clonotype was counted a few times. The chain recombines TRBV12-3 or TRBV12-4 with TRBJ2-1; 8 nucleotides agree with TRBD1. V lost 5 bases, J lost 3 bases, and 6 bases stayed unmatched. The CDR3 has 15 residues. The CDR3 sequence: CASSTRDRIYNEQFF. The DNA for the CDR3 is TGTGCCAGCAGTACCCGGGACAGGATCTACAATGAGCAGTTCTTC.

Only a few counts were recorded for this clonotype. V is TRBV28 and J is TRBJ2-7; D is possibly TRBD2 (6 bases). V lost 4 bases to trimming and J lost 4 bases, with 14 bases between them. This CDR3 comprises 14 residues. CDR1 and CDR2 (germline): MDHEN, SYDVKM. The CDR3 here is CASSWSGLPYEQYF. The CDR3 DNA reads TGTGCCAGCAGTTGGTCGGGACTTCCTTACGAGCAGTACTTC.

The genes are TRBV7-2 and TRBJ1-2, with a tentative D call TRBD1 (6 bases). CDR1 and CDR2 (germline): SGHTA, FQGNSA. This CDR3 has 15 residues. Between the trimmed V and J ends, which lost 8 bases and 6 bases, there was a span of 22 bases. The CDR3 DNA sequence: TGTGCCAGCCGACTAAATAAGGGGGTAACCAATGGCTACACCTTC. Translating it yields CASRLNKGVTNGYTF.

This sequence joins TRBV7-2 and TRBJ2-7, with TRBD1 identical over 8 bases. The CDR3 contains 15 residues. Trimming removed 3 bases from V and 2 bases from J; junction bases left unmatched: 6. CDR1 and CDR2 (germline): SGHTA, FQGNSA. Here the CDR3 DNA reads TGTGCCAGCAGCTTGGAGACAGGGGTCGCCTACGAGCAGTACTTC. Its protein is CASSLETGVAYEQYF.

A few counts support this clonotype. The chain recombines TRBV20-1 with TRBJ2-3; TRBD1 might be the D (5 bases). With 5 bases removed from V and 1 base from J, the gap between germline ends came to 10 bases. CDR1 DFQATT and CDR2 SNEGSKA come from the germline V gene (reference sequence). The CDR3 length is 13 residues. CDR3 sequence (DNA): TGCAGTGCTCGTCCGACAGGCACAGATACGCAGTATTTT. Translating it yields CSARPTGTDTQYF.

This clonotype was observed a few times. This rearrangement joins TRBV7-2 to TRBJ2-3; D may be TRBD2 (6 bases). V shed 1 base and J shed 4 bases, with 9 bases lying between them. The germline CDR1 and CDR2 sequences are SGHTA and FQGNSA. The CDR3 runs to 14 residues. As DNA, the CDR3 is TGTGCCAGCAGCTTAGAAGGGGACTCAGATACGCAGTATTTT. As protein: CASSLEGDSDTQYF.

This clonotype was seen ten or more times. The V and J genes are TRBV7-6 and TRBJ2-1; 9 positions match TRBD2. The CDR3 contains 15 residues. The V gene end was trimmed by 5 bases and the J gene end by 5 bases; junction bases not matched to a gene: 7. The V gene's germline CDR1 is SGHVS and CDR2 FNYEAQ. CDR3 DNA sequence: TGTGCCAGCAGCCCCGTGGTAGCGGGGGACAATGAGCAGTTCTTC. Amino acids: CASSPVVAGDNEQFF.